This TCR beta chain was documented in a study of cytomegalovirus exposure and HLA in healthy donors. The CDR3 length is 13 residues. The germline V gene has CDR1 SGHNT and CDR2 YYREEE (reference sequence). V was clipped by 5 bases and J by 6 bases, with 12 bases between them. PCR used 60 Vbeta primers and 13 Jbeta primers. Produced via immunoSEQ multiplex PCR; TCRdb's table is partial and in-frame only. The repertoire holds over 110,000 clones, about 85% seen once, with 3% to 4% in the top ten. The rearrangement joins TRBV5-4 to TRBJ2-1; D may be TRBD1 (6 bases). The sample comprised PBMCs. This clonotype originated in a female donor in good health and CMV-seronegative. DNA of the CDR3: TGTGCCAGCAGTGCTACAGGGAGCAATGAGCAGTTCTTC. This gives the protein CASSATGSNEQFF.